The clone carrying this TCR beta chain was seen repeatedly, ten times or more. Building the TCR beta libraries relied on iRepertoire HTBI primers, and CDR3 regions underwent Arm-PCR. TCRdb fed the multiplex PCR reads into MiXCR, producing one record per CDR3 protein. The data contain about 320,000 distinct CDR3 sequences, 15% to 20% of them singletons. The data were taken from a study of regulatory T cells in long-lasting Graves disease. This sample's time point: newly diagnosed GD, antithyroid drugs for less than 3 months. After RNA was extracted from PBMCs, the TCR library was made from it. Collection of peripheral blood (roughly 9 milliliters) was done using EDTA tubes. Germline V lookup: CDR1 SQVTM, CDR2 ANQGSEA. The CDR3 length is 13 residues. V lost 5 bases and J lost 2; bases outside the gene matches: 5.

The V gene is TRBV29-1, the J gene TRBJ1-1; TRBD1 matches 7 bases. This material consisted of peripheral blood mononuclear cells (PBMCs), taken at new diagnosis, from a patient treated with antithyroid drugs. This sequence originates from a female donor with Graves disease. CDR3 coding DNA: TGCAGCGTTTCGACAGGGTTTAACACTGAAGCTTTCTTT. Translation: CSVSTGFNTEAFF.